These 30 T cell receptor beta chains came from one sample sequenced in a study of fetal regulatory T cell absence and autoimmunity (TCRdb year 2017). Library construction relied on the immunoSEQ multiplex PCR assay. The immuneACCESS repertoire file appears here via TCRdb, limited to in-frame rearrangements. These files lack a portion of the clones; in checked studies, under half of the deficit traces to unresolved V genes, and the cause of the others is not known. This sample has 95,000 or so clones in its table, and roughly 70% of those were observed once. The ten largest clonotypes hold 2% of the sample. Sequences were obtained from pancreas tissue. The receptors were sampled from a male donor with IPEX syndrome.

This chain links TRBV19 with TRBJ1-1, with D possibly TRBD1 on 6 matching bases. Trimming left V 5 bases short and J 1 base short, with 14 bases between. This CDR3 is 15 amino acids long. The germline CDR1 and CDR2 sequences are LNHDA and SQIVND (reference sequence). The CDR3 sequence is CASSLRTEGNTEAFF. The CDR3 bases are TGTGCCAGTAGTCTGCGGACAGAAGGGAACACTGAAGCTTTCTTT.

This chain joins TRBV11-2 and TRBJ2-5; 10 nucleotides line up with TRBD2. Looked up from germline, CDR1 is SGHAT and CDR2 is FQNNGV. The CDR3 is 17 amino acids. V dropped 2 bases and J dropped 4; count of bases not matched to a gene: 10. The CDR3 loop is CASSLKAGGPDRETQYF. The CDR3 DNA reads TGTGCCAGCAGCTTAAAAGCGGGGGGGCCGGATCGAGAGACCCAGTACTTC.

This clone was seen only once. V and J are TRBV13 and TRBJ2-5, with D unresolved. Germline CDR1 reads PRHDT; CDR2 reads FYEKMQ (reference sequence). This CDR3 has 13 amino acids. V lost 2 bases to trimming and J lost 1 base, with 5 bases between them. This CDR3 is CASSLRIQETQYF. The CDR3 nucleotides are TGTGCCAGCAGCTTAAGGATCCAAGAGACCCAGTACTTC.

V usage is TRBV7-9 and J usage is TRBJ2-5, with D tentatively TRBD1 (6 bases). Trimming stripped 4 bases from V and 5 bases from J, with 11 bases between. The CDR3 length is 13 residues. The V gene's germline CDR1 is SEHNR and CDR2 FQNEAQ (reference sequence). Written as DNA, the CDR3 is TGTGCCAGCAGCTCTCCAGGGGCGGAGACCCAGTACTTC. Its protein is CASSSPGAETQYF.

This clone was seen a few times. This rearrangement joins TRBV10-3 to TRBJ1-1; D call uncertain. The CDR3 loop spans 11 amino acids. Germline V gene lookup returns CDR1 ENHRY and CDR2 SYGVKD. The V end was cut by 6 bases, the J end by 7 bases, with 9 bases between. The CDR3 is CAIRSADEAFF. The CDR3 region has the DNA TGTGCCATCAGGTCGGCGGATGAAGCTTTCTTT.

The J gene is TRBJ1-2, the V gene TRBV9, with no clear D. The CDR3 has 14 residues. V lost 0 bases and J lost 4, with 10 bases in between. Germline assignment: CDR1 SGDLS and CDR2 YYNGEE. CDR3 coding DNA: TGTGCCAGCAGCGTAGGGCCCGGGTTCTATGGCTACACCTTC. Its translation is CASSVGPGFYGYTF.

This clone appeared many times. V gene TRBV6-4 combines with J gene TRBJ2-1; no firm D call. V was shortened by 0 bases and J by 2 bases, with 8 bases between the two germline ends. Germline CDR1 is MRHNA and CDR2 is SNTAGT. This CDR3 has 15 amino acids. The CDR3 loop is CASSDSGKPYNEQFF. CDR3 DNA: TGTGCCAGCAGTGACTCGGGGAAACCCTACAATGAGCAGTTCTTC.

V and J are TRBV6-5 and TRBJ1-4, with D perhaps TRBD1 (5 bases). V dropped 6 bases and J dropped 5 bases, with 10 bases sitting between them. The germline V gene encodes CDR1 MNHEY and CDR2 SVGAGI. The CDR3 totals 13 residues. CDR3 DNA: TGTGCCAGCAGACCGGGGGGAAATGAAAAACTGTTTTTT. Residues: CASRPGGNEKLFF.

V gene TRBV6-1 combines with J gene TRBJ2-7; a weak D match, TRBD2 (5 bases). CDR3 length equals 13 residues. CDR1 and CDR2 (germline): MNHNS, SASEGT. V lost 7 bases and J 5 bases, leaving 15 bases between the germline ends. Written as DNA, the CDR3 is TGTGCCAGCATTAACGAGGGTCTGAACGAGCAGTACTTC. This translates into CASINEGLNEQYF.

This clone was seen more than once but under ten times. This sequence joins TRBV7-9 and TRBJ1-1; no definite D call. Trimming cost V 2 bases and J 3 bases, with 13 bases left between them. CDR3 length: 15 residues. Germline CDR1 is SEHNR and CDR2 is FQNEAQ (reference sequence). CDR3 coding DNA: TGTGCCAGCAGCTTATTTGGGCTTGGGGACACTGAAGCTTTCTTT. Translating it yields CASSLFGLGDTEAFF.

This clone was observed a handful of times. This sequence joins TRBV19 and TRBJ1-5; perhaps TRBD1 as D (5 bases). V dropped 4 bases and J dropped 1 base, with 29 bases sitting between them. Germline V gives CDR1 LNHDA, CDR2 SQIVND (reference sequence). CDR3 length equals 21 residues. CDR3 sequence reads: CASSKGHLKGRRVLSNQPQHF. CDR3 nucleotides: TGTGCCAGTAGTAAAGGTCATCTAAAGGGACGGCGAGTTTTGAGCAATCAGCCCCAGCATTTT.

This sequence joins TRBV19 and TRBJ2-2, with 7 bases identical to TRBD2. Losses at the gene ends were 3 bases for V and 3 bases for J; bases not matched to a gene: 10. The length of the CDR3 is 17 residues. The germline V gene has CDR1 LNHDA and CDR2 SQIVND (reference sequence). CDR3 residues: CASSIQYGRTYTGELFF. The DNA of the CDR3 is TGTGCCAGTAGTATTCAATACGGGAGGACTTACACCGGGGAGCTGTTTTTT.

This chain joins TRBV5-1 and TRBJ2-7, with 9 positions matching TRBD1. After removal of 4 bases from V and 2 bases from J, the junction contained 1 base not matched to a gene. Looked up from germline, CDR1 is SGHRS and CDR2 is YFSETQ. The CDR3 spans 13 residues. The CDR3 loop reads CASSRDRAYEQYF. The CDR3 DNA follows: TGCGCCAGCAGCAGGGACAGGGCCTACGAGCAGTACTTC.

J is TRBJ2-2 and V is TRBV27; no clear D. The CDR3 loop spans 17 amino acids. Trimming cost V 0 bases and J 0 bases, with 11 bases left between them. Per the germline V gene, CDR1 is MNHEY and CDR2 is SMNVEV (reference sequence). The CDR3 here is CASSLSTVIANTGELFF. In DNA, the CDR3 is TGTGCCAGCAGTTTATCCACAGTCATCGCGAACACCGGGGAGCTGTTTTTT.

The gene calls are TRBV7-2 and TRBJ2-1; TRBD2 agrees at 12 bases. Germline V gene lookup returns CDR1 SGHTA and CDR2 FQGNSA. The CDR3 is made up of 15 amino acids. V shed 5 bases, J shed 6 bases, and the junction held 5 bases outside the gene matches. CDR3 nucleotide sequence: TGTGCCAGCAGCCTCTGGACTAGCGGGGTCAATGAGCAGTTCTTC. Its translation is CASSLWTSGVNEQFF.

The gene calls are TRBV12-5 and TRBJ2-1, with TRBD2 matching 9 bases. This CDR3 contains 14 residues. After removal of 8 bases from V and 4 bases from J, the junction contained 6 bases not matched to a gene. Germline V gene data show CDR1 as LGHNT and CDR2 as FRNRAP. The CDR3 region has the DNA TGTGCTAGTTCTAAGCGGGAGGTTTACAATGAGCAGTTCTTC. This gives the protein CASSKREVYNEQFF.

J is TRBJ1-4 and V is TRBV6-1, with D unclear. The germline gives CDR1 MNHNS, CDR2 SASEGT. The CDR3 runs to 13 residues. V was shortened by 3 bases and J by 5 bases, with 7 bases between the two germline ends. Here the CDR3 DNA reads TGTGCCAGCAGTGATGGCCTCAATGAAAAACTGTTTTTT. Amino acid sequence: CASSDGLNEKLFF.

The chain carries TRBV7-9 and TRBJ2-7, with D perhaps matching TRBD1 (6 bases). With 9 bases removed from V and 0 bases from J, the gap between germline ends came to 12 bases. CDR3 length equals 13 residues. Per the germline V gene, CDR1 is SEHNR and CDR2 is FQNEAQ (reference sequence). The CDR3 DNA is TGTGCCAGTGGACAGCCACGCTCCTACGAGCAGTACTTC. Its protein is CASGQPRSYEQYF.

The chain joins TRBV29-1 to TRBJ1-2; 7 positions agree with TRBD1. In germline, CDR1 is SQVTM, CDR2 ANQGSEA. After removal of 0 bases from V and 8 bases from J, the junction contained 3 bases not matched to a gene. This CDR3 has 12 amino acids. The DNA for the CDR3 is TGCAGCGTTGAAGACCTCAGGGGGGGCTACACCTTC. Translation: CSVEDLRGGYTF.

The CDR3 DNA follows: TGTGCCAGCAGCTTAGGGGGGAATGAGCAGTTCTTC. This codes for CASSLGGNEQFF. The V call is TRBV5-4, the J call TRBJ2-1; the D gene could be TRBD1 or TRBD2 (6 bases each). The CDR3 is 12 residues long. Germline values: CDR1 SGHNT, CDR2 YYREEE (reference sequence). Trimming removed 2 bases at V and 7 bases at J, with 7 bases between.

This chain joins TRBV2 and TRBJ2-1, with 15 bases lining up with TRBD2. Germline assignment: CDR1 SNHLY and CDR2 FYNNEI. V shed 6 bases, J shed 12 bases, and the junction held 3 bases outside the gene matches. The CDR3 contains 13 residues. The CDR3 protein is CASSGLAGGPQFF. CDR3 in DNA: TGTGCCAGCAGCGGACTAGCGGGGGGGCCGCAGTTCTTC.

This sequence joins TRBV29-1 and TRBJ1-2, with D possibly being TRBD1 (5 bases). The CDR3 has 11 amino acids. The germline gives CDR1 SQVTM, CDR2 ANQGSEA. Trimming removed 4 bases at V and 6 bases at J, with 9 bases between. CDR3 sequence: CSVVGGDGYTF. The DNA of the CDR3 is TGCAGCGTTGTTGGGGGGGATGGCTACACCTTC.

This chain connects TRBV5-1 to TRBJ2-7; 9 bases are shared with TRBD2. Germline assignment: CDR1 SGHRS and CDR2 YFSETQ. The CDR3 contains 15 residues. V gave up 4 bases and J gave up 4 bases; unmatched junction bases: 9. This chain's CDR3 is CASSAEGGRGYEQYF. For the CDR3, the DNA is TGCGCCAGCAGCGCGGAGGGCGGGAGGGGTTACGAGCAGTACTTC.

This rearrangement joins TRBV12-1 to TRBJ1-1; the D call TRBD1 from the table was never checked on the DNA. TRBV12-1 counts as a pseudogene. The CDR3 is 18 amino acids. The CDR3 sequence is CASSFAPGQGQDNTEAFF. CDR3 nucleotides: TGTGCCAGCAGCTTTGCCCCGGGACAGGGACAGGATAACACTGAAGCTTTCTTT.

The CDR3 loop is CAWSAFATNEKLFF. The CDR3 DNA follows: TGTGCCTGGAGTGCATTTGCAACTAATGAAAAACTGTTTTTT. The chain employs TRBV30 and TRBJ1-4, with D uncertain. The ends were cut back, 1 base at V and 0 bases at J, with 6 bases in the middle. The CDR3 covers 14 residues. Germline V gene data show CDR1 as GTSNPN and CDR2 as SVGIG (reference sequence).

This clone has a handful of counts. The chain joins TRBV11-1 to TRBJ2-5; TRBD1 aligns across 10 bases. This CDR3 is built from 15 residues. J lost 4 bases, V lost 2 bases, and 4 bases had no gene match. Germline V gives CDR1 SGHAT, CDR2 FQDESV (reference sequence). This CDR3 is CASSLMRTGGETQYF. CDR3 nucleotide sequence: TGTGCCAGCAGCTTAATGAGGACAGGGGGAGAGACCCAGTACTTC.

This chain connects TRBV4-3 to TRBJ2-2; 8 positions agree with TRBD2. This CDR3 comprises 16 residues. Germline V lookup: CDR1 LGHNA, CDR2 YSLEER. The ends lost 6 bases at V and 3 bases at J; junction bases unmatched: 9. The CDR3 DNA follows: TGCGCCAGCAGTCCCTTCGGGGGGGCCGACACCGGGGAGCTGTTTTTT. This encodes CASSPFGGADTGELFF.

Comments on this clone: At one end, the junction sequence differs from germline, possibly due to a read error. The chain combines TRBV7-7 with TRBJ2-7; 9 bases agree with TRBD1. CDR1 is SSHAT and CDR2 is FNYEAQ in the germline V gene (reference sequence). The CDR3 covers 14 residues. CDR3 in amino acids: CASSLADRGYEQYF. The CDR3 DNA reads TGTGCTAGCAGCTTAGCGGACAGGGGCTACGAGCAGTACTTC.

This chain uses TRBV5-1 with TRBJ2-1; 11 bases match TRBD2. Germline V gene lookup returns CDR1 SGHRS and CDR2 YFSETQ. The V gene end was trimmed by 1 base and the J gene end by 0 bases; junction bases not matched to a gene: 9. The CDR3 runs to 19 residues. The CDR3 loop is CASSLPIAGGQSSYNEQFF. As DNA, the CDR3 is TGCGCCAGCAGCTTGCCCATAGCGGGGGGGCAAAGCTCCTACAATGAGCAGTTCTTC.

The chain uses TRBV7-9 and TRBJ2-1, with 8 positions matching TRBD2. The CDR3 totals 13 residues. Germline loops: CDR1 SEHNR, CDR2 FQNEAQ (reference sequence). The CDR3 reads CAIGLAGYNEQFF. CDR3 nucleotides: TGTGCTATAGGGCTAGCGGGCTACAATGAGCAGTTCTTC.